This T cell receptor (beta chain) came from a study of post-analysis software for immune sequencing data. Study context: Multiple sclerosis in the patients followed relapsing-remitting, secondary progressive and progressive-relapsing courses.

The CDR3 has 13 amino acids. CDR1 and CDR2 (germline): SGHTA, FQGNSA. The V end lost 5 bases, the J end lost 5 bases, and 10 bases lay between the germline ends. Broader study findings: Compared with controls, patients had more of about 5 TRBV segments, including TRBV5-6, TRBV5-1 and TRBV20-1. Those samples that were prepared in the same batch co-clustered strongly by F measure. Controls significantly exceeded multiple sclerosis patients in normalized Chao1 diversity.

This clonotype has more than one count but fewer than ten. What it recognizes is unknown. Unique molecular identifiers featured in each of the TCR beta cDNA libraries. T cells numbering roughly 0.9 to 10 million yielded cDNA molecules that totaled roughly 500,000. TCRdb redid the calling of the PCR reads with MiXCR, one entry per CDR3 protein. The sample lists around 400,000 distinct CDR3 sequences, 30% to 45% occurring once. The sequenced sample was blood. The chain is built from TRBV7-2 and TRBJ1-5; TRBD1 might be the D (5 bases). The TCR originated in a girl under 18 with multiple sclerosis. The CDR3, as DNA: TGTGCCAGCAGCCAATGGGACGATCAGCCCCAGCATTTT. Its translation is CASSQWDDQPQHF.